The clone carrying this TCR beta chain showed up just a few times. Antigen unknown. The PCR contained 60 Vbeta and 13 Jbeta primers. The assay was immunoSEQ multiplex PCR, and TCRdb's table has in-frame clones only and misses some. The sample carries over 65,000 clones, less than 80% recorded once. The data derive from a study of cytomegalovirus exposure and HLA in healthy donors. Study results and limitations: Fewer N-insertions (relative to the roughly 660-donor mean) were reportedly seen in an Asian-associated ancestry cluster in a later analysis. The study had only CMV serostatus as immune exposure information. Researchers reportedly found TCR beta sequences accurately predicted most subjects' HLA-A and HLA-B alleles.

Specimen: PBMCs. This receptor was identified in a man in his sixties in good health and CMV-seropositive.

This chain's CDR3 is CASSSGSSNEKLFF. CDR3 coding DNA: TGCGCCAGCAGCTCCGGGTCATCTAATGAAAAACTGTTTTTT. The chain links TRBV5-1 to TRBJ1-4, with no clear D. The germline gives CDR1 SGHRS, CDR2 YFSETQ. Trimming left V 3 bases short and J 3 bases short, with 9 bases between. This CDR3 spans 14 amino acids.